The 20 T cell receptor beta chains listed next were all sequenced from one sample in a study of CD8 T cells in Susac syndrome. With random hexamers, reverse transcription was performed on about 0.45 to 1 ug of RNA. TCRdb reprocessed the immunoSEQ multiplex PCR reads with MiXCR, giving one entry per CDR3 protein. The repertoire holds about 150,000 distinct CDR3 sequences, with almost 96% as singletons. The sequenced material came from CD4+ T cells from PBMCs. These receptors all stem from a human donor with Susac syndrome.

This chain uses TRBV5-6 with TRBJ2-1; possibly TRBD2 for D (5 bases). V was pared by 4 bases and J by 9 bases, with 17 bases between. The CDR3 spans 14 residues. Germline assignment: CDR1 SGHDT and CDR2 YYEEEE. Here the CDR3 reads CASSPSYFGREQFF. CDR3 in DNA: TGTGCCAGCAGCCCTAGCTACTTTGGGCGTGAGCAGTTCTTC.

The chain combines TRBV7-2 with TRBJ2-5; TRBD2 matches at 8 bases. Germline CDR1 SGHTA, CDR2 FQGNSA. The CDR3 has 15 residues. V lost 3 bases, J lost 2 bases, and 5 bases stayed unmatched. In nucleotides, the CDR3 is TGTGCCAGCAGCTTCCAGCGGGGGCGTCAAGAGACCCAGTACTTC. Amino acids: CASSFQRGRQETQYF.

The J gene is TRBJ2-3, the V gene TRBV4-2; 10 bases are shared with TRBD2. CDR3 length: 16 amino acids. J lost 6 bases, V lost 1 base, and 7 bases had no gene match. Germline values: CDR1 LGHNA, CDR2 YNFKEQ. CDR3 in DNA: TGTGCCAGCAGCCAAGCAGTGGCTAGCGGGAGCGATACGCAGTATTTT. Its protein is CASSQAVASGSDTQYF.

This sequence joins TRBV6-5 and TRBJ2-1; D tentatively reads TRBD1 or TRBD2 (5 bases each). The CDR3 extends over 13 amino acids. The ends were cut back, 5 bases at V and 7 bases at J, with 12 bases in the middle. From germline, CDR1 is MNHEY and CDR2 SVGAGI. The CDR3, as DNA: TGTGCCAGCAGTGGGGGTATAGTGAATGAGCAGTTCTTC. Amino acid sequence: CASSGGIVNEQFF.

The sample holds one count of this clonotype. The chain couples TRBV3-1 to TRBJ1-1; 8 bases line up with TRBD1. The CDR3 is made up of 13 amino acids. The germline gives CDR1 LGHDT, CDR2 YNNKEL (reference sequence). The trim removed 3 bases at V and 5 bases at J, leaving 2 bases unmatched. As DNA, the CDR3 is TGTGCCAGCAGCCACCAGGGGGCAACTGAAGCTTTCTTT. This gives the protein CASSHQGATEAFF.

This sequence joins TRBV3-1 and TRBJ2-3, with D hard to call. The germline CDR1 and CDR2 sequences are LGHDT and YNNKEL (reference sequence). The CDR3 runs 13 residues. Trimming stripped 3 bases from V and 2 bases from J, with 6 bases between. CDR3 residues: CASSQRDTDTQYF. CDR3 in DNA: TGTGCCAGCAGCCAGCGAGACACAGATACGCAGTATTTT.

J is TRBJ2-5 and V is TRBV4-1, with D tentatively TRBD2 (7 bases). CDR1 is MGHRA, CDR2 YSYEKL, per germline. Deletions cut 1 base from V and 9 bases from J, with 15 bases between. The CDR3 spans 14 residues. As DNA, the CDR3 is TGCGCCAGCAGCCAAGTGGGAGGGGGGAAGGCCCAGTACTTC. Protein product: CASSQVGGGKAQYF.

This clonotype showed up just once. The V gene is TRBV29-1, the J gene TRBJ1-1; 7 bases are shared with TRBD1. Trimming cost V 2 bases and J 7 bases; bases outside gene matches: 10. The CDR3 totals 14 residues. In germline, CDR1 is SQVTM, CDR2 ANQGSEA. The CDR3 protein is CSVEPRQGPIEAFF. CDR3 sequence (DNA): TGCAGCGTTGAACCGAGACAGGGCCCAATTGAAGCTTTCTTT.

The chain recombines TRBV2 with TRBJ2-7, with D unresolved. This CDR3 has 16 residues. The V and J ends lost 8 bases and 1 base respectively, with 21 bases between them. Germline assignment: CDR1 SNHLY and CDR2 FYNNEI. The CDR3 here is CASSRGVQRISYEQYF. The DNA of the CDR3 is TGTGCCAGCTCGCGCGGTGTCCAAAGAATTTCCTACGAGCAGTACTTC.

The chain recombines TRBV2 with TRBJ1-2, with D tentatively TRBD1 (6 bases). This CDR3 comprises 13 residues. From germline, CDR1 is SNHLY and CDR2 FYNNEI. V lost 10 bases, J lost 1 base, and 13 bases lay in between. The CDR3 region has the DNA TGTGCCACCTCAGTGGACAGTAACTATGGCTACACCTTC. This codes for CATSVDSNYGYTF.

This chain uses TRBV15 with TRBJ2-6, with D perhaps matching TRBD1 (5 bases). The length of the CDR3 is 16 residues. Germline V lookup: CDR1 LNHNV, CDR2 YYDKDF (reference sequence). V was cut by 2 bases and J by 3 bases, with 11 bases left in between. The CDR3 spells CATSRSQGSGANVLTF. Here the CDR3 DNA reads TGTGCCACCAGCAGATCTCAGGGTAGTGGGGCCAACGTCCTGACTTTC.

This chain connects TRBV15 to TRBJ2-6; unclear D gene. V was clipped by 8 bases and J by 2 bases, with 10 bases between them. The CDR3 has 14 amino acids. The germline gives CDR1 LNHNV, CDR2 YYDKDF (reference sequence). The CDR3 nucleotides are TGTGCCACCGCCAGAGAGGCTGGGGCCAACGTCCTGACTTTC. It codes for CATAREAGANVLTF.

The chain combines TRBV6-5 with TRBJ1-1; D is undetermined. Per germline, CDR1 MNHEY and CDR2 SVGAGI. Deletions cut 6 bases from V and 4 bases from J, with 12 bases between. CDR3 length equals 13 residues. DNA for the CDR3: TGTGCCAGCAGCTCCCGGCAGCCCACTGAAGCTTTCTTT. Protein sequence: CASSSRQPTEAFF.

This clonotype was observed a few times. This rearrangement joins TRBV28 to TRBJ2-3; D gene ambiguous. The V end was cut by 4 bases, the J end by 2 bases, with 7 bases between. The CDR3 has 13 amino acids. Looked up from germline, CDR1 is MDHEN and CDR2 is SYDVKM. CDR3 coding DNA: TGTGCCAGCAGTTCGGGTGCCACAGATACGCAGTATTTT. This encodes CASSSGATDTQYF.

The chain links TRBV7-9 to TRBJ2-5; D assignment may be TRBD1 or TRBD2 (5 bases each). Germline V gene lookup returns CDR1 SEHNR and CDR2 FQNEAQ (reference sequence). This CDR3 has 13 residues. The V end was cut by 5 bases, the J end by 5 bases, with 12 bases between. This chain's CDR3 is CASSLGPMETQYF. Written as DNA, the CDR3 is TGTGCCAGCAGCCTGGGACCAATGGAGACCCAGTACTTC.

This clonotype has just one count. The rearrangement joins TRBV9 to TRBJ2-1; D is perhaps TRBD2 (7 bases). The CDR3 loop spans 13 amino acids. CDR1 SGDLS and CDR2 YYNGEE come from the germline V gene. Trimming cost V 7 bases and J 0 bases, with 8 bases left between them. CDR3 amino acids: CASAGASYNEQFF. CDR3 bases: TGTGCCAGCGCGGGGGCCTCCTACAATGAGCAGTTCTTC.

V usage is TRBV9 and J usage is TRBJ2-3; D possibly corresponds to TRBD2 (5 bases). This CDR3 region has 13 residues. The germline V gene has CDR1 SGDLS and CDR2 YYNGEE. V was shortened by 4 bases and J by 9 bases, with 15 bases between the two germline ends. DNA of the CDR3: TGTGCCAGCAGCCCAATGTATAGCGAGACGCAGTATTTT. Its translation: CASSPMYSETQYF.

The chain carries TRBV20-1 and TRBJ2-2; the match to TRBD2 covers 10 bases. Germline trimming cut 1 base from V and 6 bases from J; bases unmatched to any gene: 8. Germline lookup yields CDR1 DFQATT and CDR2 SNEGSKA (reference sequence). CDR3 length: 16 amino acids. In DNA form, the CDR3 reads TGCAGTGCTAGAGCGTGGGCTAGCGGGGGTGCCGGGGAGCTGTTTTTT. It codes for CSARAWASGGAGELFF.

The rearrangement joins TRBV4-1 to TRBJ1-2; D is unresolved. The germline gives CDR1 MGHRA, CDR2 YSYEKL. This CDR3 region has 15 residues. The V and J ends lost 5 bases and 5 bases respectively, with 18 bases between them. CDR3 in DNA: TGCGCCAGCAGCGCCGCCGGACGGAAACCTTATGGCTACACCTTC. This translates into CASSAAGRKPYGYTF.

Written as DNA, the CDR3 is TGCAGTGCCAGACAGATGTCCTACGAGCAGTACTTC. Translation gives CSARQMSYEQYF. V usage is TRBV20-1 and J usage is TRBJ2-7; TRBD1 might be the D (5 bases). Germline CDR1 DFQATT, CDR2 SNEGSKA (reference sequence). CDR3 size: 12 residues. With 6 bases removed from V and 1 base from J, the gap between germline ends came to 10 bases.